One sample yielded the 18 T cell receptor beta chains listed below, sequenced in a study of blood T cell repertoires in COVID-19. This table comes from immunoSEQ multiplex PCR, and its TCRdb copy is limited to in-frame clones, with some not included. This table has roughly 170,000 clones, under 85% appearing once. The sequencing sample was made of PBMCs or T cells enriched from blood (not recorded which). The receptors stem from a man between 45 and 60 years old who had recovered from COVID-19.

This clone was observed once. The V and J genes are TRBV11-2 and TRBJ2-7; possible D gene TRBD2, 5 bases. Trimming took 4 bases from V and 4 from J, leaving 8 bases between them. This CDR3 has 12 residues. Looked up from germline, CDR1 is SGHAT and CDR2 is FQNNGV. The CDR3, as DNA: TGTGCCAGCAGCTCCCTAGCTTACGAGCAGTACTTC. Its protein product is CASSSLAYEQYF.

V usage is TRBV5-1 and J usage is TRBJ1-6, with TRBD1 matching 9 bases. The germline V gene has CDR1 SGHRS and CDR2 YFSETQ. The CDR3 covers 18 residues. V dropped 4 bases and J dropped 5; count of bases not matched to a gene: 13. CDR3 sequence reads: CASSTGQGTFVDNSPLHF. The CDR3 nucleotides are TGCGCCAGCAGCACCGGACAGGGGACGTTTGTGGATAATTCACCCCTCCACTTT.

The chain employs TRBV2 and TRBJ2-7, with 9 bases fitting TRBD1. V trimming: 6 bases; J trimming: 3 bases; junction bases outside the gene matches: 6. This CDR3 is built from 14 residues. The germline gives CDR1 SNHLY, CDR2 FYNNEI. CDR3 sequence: CASSRSTGGYEQYF. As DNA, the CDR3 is TGTGCCAGCAGCAGATCGACAGGGGGCTACGAGCAGTACTTC.

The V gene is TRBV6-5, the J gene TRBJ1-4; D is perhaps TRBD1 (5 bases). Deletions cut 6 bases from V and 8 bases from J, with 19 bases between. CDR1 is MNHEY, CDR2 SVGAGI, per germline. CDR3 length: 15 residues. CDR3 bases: TGTGCCAGCAGAACCTACCCAGGGTTAGAGGAAAAACTGTTTTTT. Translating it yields CASRTYPGLEEKLFF.

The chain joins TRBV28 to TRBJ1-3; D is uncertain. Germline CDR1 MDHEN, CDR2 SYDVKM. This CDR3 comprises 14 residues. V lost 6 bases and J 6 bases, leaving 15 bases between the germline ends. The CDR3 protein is CASRRIWRENTIYF. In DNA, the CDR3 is TGTGCCAGCAGGAGGATTTGGAGAGAAAACACCATATATTTT.

The CDR3 DNA reads TGTGCCAGCAGCCGCTACAATGAGCAGTTCTTC. The encoded protein is CASSRYNEQFF. The chain couples TRBV7-9 to TRBJ2-1; no clear D gene. CDR3 length equals 11 residues. Trimming removed 5 bases at V and 3 bases at J, with 2 bases between. The V gene's germline CDR1 is SEHNR and CDR2 FQNEAQ (reference sequence).

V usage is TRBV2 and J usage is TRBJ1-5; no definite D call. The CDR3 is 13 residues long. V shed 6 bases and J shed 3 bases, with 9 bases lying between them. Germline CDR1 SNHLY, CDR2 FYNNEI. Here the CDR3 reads CASRAYFNQPQHF. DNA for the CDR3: TGTGCCAGCAGAGCCTATTTCAATCAGCCCCAGCATTTT.

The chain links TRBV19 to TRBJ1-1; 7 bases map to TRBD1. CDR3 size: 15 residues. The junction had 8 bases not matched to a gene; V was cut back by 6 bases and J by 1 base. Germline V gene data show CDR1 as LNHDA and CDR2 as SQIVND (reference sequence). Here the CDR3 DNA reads TGTGCCAGTAGCATACAGGGGAGCGGGAACACTGAAGCTTTCTTT. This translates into CASSIQGSGNTEAFF.

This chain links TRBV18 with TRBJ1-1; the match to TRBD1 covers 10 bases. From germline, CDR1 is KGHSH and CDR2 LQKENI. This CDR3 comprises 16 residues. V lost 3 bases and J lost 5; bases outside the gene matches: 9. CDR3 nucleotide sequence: TGTGCCAGCTCACCTACTGGGACAGGGGTAGGTACTGAAGCTTTCTTT. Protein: CASSPTGTGVGTEAFF.

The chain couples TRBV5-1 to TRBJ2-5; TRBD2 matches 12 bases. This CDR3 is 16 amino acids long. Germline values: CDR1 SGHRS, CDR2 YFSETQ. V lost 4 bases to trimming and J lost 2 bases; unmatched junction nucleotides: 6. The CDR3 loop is CASSTGLAGRQETQYF. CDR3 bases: TGCGCCAGCAGCACCGGACTAGCGGGGCGGCAAGAGACCCAGTACTTC. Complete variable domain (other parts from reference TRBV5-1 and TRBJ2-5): KAGVTQTPRYLIKTRGQQVTLSCSPISGHRSVSWYQQTPGQGLQFLFEYFSETQRNKGNFPGRFSGRQFSNSRSEMNVSTLELGDSALYLCASSTGLAGRQETQYFGPGTRLLVL.

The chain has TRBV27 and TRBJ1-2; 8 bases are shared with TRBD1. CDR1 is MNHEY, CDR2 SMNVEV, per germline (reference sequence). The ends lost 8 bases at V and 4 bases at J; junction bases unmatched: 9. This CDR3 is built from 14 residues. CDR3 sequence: CASQQGGDGYGYTF. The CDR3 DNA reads TGTGCCAGCCAACAGGGGGGAGACGGCTATGGCTACACCTTC.

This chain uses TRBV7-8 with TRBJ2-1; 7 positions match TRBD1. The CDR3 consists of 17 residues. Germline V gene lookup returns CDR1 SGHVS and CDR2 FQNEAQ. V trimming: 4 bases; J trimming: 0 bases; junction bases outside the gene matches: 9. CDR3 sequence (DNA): TGTGCCAGCAGCTCCCCGGACAGGCCGAGCTCCTACAATGAGCAGTTCTTC. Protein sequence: CASSSPDRPSSYNEQFF.

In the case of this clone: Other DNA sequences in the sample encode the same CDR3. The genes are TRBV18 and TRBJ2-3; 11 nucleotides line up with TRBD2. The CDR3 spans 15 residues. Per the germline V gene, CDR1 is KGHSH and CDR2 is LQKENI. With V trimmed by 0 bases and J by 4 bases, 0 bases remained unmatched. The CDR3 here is CASSPPLAGADTQYF. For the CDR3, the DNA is TGTGCCAGCTCACCACCACTAGCGGGGGCAGATACGCAGTATTTT.

The CDR3 bases are TGTGCCAGCTCGGGGGGGGACTTAGGCGAGCAGTTCTTC. Its translation is CASSGGDLGEQFF. The chain recombines TRBV19 with TRBJ2-1; 8 bases fit TRBD2. Germline CDR1 reads LNHDA; CDR2 reads SQIVND (reference sequence). The CDR3 is made up of 13 amino acids. J gave up 10 bases and V 9 bases, and 11 bases lay outside the gene matches.

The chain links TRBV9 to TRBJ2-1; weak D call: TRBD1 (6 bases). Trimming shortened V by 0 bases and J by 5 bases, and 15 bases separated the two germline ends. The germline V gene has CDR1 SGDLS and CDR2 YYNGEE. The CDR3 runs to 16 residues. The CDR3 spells CASSVGWTAINNEQFF. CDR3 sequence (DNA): TGTGCCAGCAGCGTAGGCTGGACAGCTATCAACAATGAGCAGTTCTTC.

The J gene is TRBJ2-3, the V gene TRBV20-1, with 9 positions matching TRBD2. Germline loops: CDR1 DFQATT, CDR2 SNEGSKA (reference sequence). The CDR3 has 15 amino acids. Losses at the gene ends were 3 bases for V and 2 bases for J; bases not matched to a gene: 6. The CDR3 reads CSASPAGGYTDTQYF. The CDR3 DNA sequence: TGCAGTGCTAGTCCCGCGGGGGGGTACACAGATACGCAGTATTTT.

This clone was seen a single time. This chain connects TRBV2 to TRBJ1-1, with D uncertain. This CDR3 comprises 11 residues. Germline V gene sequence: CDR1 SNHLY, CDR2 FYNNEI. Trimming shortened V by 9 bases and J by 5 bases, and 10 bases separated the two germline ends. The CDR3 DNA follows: TGTGCCAGTGAAAGGAGGACTGAAGCTTTCTTT. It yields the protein CASERRTEAFF.

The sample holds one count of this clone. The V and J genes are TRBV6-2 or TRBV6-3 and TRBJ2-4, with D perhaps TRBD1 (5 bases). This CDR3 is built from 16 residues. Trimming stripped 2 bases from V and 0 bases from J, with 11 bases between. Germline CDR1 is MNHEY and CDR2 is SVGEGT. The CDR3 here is CASSYPLTGAKNIQYF. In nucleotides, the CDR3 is TGTGCCAGCAGTTACCCCCTCACAGGAGCCAAAAACATTCAGTACTTC.